The 2 T cell receptor beta chains given below trace back to one sample, sequenced in a study of T cells in Graves' hyperthyroidism and ophthalmopathy. Amplified TCR beta CDR3 regions derived from RNA transcripts. HTBI primers drove first-round RT-PCR of the TCR CDR3. Each CDR3 protein is one row after TCRdb ran MiXCR on the multiplex PCR reads. The table includes over 250,000 distinct CDR3 sequences, more than 15% detected once. Material: blood. These receptors all come from a woman in her sixties or seventies with Graves' ophthalmopathy.

This clonotype was recorded at least ten times. The chain joins TRBV28 to TRBJ2-7; tentatively, D is TRBD2 (6 bases). Per the germline V gene, CDR1 is MDHEN and CDR2 is SYDVKM. Trimming took 5 bases from V and 3 from J, leaving 14 bases between them. The CDR3 is made up of 14 amino acids. CDR3 loop: CASSLRTNHYEQYF. CDR3 nucleotide sequence: TGTGCCAGCAGTCTTCGGACTAACCACTACGAGCAGTACTTC.

The rearrangement joins TRBV4-2 to TRBJ2-5; perhaps TRBD2 as D (6 bases). Trimming stripped 0 bases from V and 1 base from J, with 15 bases between. Germline V lookup: CDR1 LGHNA, CDR2 YNFKEQ. This CDR3 spans 17 amino acids. The CDR3 nucleotides are TGTGCCAGCAGCCAAGAGGACTATGGACACAGCCAAGAGACCCAGTACTTC. Translated, it gives CASSQEDYGHSQETQYF.